This T cell receptor (beta chain) is drawn from a study of cytomegalovirus exposure and HLA in healthy donors. General study points: Being productive about 87% or about 30% of the time was typical of most TCR beta V segments in an earlier analysis.

As for this clone: What it binds is not known.

The V and J ends lost 0 bases and 5 bases, in that order; junction bases with no gene match: 3. Germline assignment: CDR1 MNHNS and CDR2 SASEGT. This CDR3 contains 16 residues. A multiplex PCR was run with 60 Vbeta primers and 13 Jbeta primers. Clones were read by immunoSEQ multiplex PCR, and TCRdb kept only the in-frame ones, dropping some. The profile shows roughly 120,000 clones, approximately 58% of them singletons. This rearrangement joins TRBV6-1 to TRBJ2-3; 12 bases fit TRBD1. Material: PBMCs. The receptor was isolated from a woman younger than 45 in good health and CMV-seronegative. The CDR3 DNA is TGTGCCAGCAGTGAAGCGGGACAGGGGGCGAGAGATACGCAGTATTTT. Translation: CASSEAGQGARDTQYF.